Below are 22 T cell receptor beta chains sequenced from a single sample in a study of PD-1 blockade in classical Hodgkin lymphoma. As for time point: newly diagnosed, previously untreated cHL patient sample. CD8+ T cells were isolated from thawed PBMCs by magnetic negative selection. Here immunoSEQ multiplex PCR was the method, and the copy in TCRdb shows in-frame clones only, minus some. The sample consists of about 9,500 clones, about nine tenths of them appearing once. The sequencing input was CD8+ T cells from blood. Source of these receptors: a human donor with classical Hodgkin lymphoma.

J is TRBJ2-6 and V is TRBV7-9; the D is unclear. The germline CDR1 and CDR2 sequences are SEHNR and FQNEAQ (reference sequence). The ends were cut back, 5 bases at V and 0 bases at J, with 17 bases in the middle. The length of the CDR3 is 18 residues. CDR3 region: CASSTPVSSYSGANVLTF. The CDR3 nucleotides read TGTGCCAGCAGCACACCCGTTTCCTCTTACTCTGGGGCCAACGTCCTGACTTTC.

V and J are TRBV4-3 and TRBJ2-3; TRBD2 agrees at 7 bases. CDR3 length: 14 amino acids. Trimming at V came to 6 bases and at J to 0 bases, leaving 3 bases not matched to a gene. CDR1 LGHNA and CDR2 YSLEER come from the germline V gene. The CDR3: CASSSGGSTDTQYF. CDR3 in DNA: TGCGCCAGCAGTTCCGGGGGGAGCACAGATACGCAGTATTTT.

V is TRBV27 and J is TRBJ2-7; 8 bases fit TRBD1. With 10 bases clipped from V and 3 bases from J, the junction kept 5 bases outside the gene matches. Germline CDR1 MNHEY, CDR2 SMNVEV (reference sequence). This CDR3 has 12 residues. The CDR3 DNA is TGTGCCACCCGACAGGGGTTCTACGAGCAGTACTTC. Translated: CATRQGFYEQYF.

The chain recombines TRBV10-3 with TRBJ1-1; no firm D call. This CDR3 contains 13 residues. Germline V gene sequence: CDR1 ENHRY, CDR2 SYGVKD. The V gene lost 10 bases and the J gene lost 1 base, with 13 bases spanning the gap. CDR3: CATRLGQNTEAFF. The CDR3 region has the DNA TGTGCCACGAGGTTGGGTCAGAACACTGAAGCTTTCTTT.

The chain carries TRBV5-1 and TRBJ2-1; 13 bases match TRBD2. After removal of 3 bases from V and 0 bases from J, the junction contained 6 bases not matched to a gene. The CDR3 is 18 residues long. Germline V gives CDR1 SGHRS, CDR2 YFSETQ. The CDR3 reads CASSWTSGGPSSYNEQFF. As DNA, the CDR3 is TGCGCCAGCAGCTGGACTAGCGGGGGCCCCAGCTCCTACAATGAGCAGTTCTTC.

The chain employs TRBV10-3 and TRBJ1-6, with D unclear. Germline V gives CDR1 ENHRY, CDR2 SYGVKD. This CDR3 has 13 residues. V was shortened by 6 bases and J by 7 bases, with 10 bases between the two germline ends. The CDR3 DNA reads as TGTGCCATCAGCGCTTCAGGAAATTCACCCCTCCACTTT. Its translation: CAISASGNSPLHF.

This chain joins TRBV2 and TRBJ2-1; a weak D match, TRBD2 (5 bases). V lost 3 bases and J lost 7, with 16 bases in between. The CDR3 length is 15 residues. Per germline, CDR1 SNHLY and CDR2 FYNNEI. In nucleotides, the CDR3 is TGTGCCAGCAGTGATCCCTCTAGCATAAGTAATGAGCAGTTCTTC. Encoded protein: CASSDPSSISNEQFF.

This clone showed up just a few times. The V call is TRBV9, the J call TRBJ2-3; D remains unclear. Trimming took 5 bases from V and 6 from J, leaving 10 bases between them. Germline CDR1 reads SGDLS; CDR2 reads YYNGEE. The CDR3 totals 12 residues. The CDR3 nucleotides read TGTGCCAGCAGTTTCTACGGCGATACGCAGTATTTT. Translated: CASSFYGDTQYF.

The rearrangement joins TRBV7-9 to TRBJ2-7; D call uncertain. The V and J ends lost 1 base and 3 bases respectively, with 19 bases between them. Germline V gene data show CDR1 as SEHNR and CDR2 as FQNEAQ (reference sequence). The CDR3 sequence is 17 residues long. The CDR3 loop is CASSLVPEASPHYEQYF. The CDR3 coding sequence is TGTGCCAGCAGCTTAGTCCCCGAGGCATCCCCCCACTACGAGCAGTACTTC.

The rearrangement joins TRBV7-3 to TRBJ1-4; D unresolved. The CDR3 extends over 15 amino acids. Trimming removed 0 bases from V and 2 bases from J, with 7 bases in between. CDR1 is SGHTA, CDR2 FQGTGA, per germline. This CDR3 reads CASSLTQATNEKLFF. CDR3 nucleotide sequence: TGTGCCAGCAGCTTAACCCAGGCCACTAATGAAAAACTGTTTTTT.

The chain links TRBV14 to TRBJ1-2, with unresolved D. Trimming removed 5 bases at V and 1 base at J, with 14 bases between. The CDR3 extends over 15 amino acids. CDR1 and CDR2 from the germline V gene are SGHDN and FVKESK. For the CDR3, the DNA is TGTGCCAGCAGCGGAACTCTCTTGGTTAACTATGGCTACACCTTC. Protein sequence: CASSGTLLVNYGYTF.

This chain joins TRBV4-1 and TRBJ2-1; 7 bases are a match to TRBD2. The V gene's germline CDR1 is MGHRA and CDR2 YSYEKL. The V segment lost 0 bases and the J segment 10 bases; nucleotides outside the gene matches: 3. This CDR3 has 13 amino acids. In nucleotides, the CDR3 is TGCGCCAGCAGCCAAGAGGGGGGGAGGGAGCAGTTCTTC. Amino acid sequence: CASSQEGGREQFF.

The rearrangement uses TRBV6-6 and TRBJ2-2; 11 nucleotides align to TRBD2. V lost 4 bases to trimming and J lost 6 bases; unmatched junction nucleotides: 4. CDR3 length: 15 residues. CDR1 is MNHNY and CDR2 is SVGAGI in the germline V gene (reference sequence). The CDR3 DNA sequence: TGTGCCAGCAGTTCCTGGACTAGCGGGCCCGGGGAGCTGTTTTTT. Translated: CASSSWTSGPGELFF.

The CDR3 bases are TGCAGCGTGGGGGACAGGGCAGTCTACGAGCAGTACTTC. This translates into CSVGDRAVYEQYF. The J gene is TRBJ2-7, the V gene TRBV29-1; 9 positions agree with TRBD1. Per germline, CDR1 SQVTM and CDR2 ANQGSEA. The CDR3 sequence is 13 residues long. V shed 6 bases and J 3 bases; nucleotides not matched to a gene: 6.

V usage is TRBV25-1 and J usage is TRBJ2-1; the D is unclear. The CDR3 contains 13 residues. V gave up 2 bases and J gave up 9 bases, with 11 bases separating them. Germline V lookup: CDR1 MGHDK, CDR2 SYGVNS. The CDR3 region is CASSEDSKVEQFF. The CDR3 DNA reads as TGTGCCAGCAGTGAAGACTCTAAAGTTGAGCAGTTCTTC.

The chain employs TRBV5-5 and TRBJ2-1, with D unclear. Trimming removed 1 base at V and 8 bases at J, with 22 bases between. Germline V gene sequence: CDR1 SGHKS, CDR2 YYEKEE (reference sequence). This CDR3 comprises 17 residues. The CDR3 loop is CASSLFSRTYRGDEQFF. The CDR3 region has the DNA TGTGCCAGCAGCTTGTTTAGTCGGACCTACCGTGGGGATGAGCAGTTCTTC.

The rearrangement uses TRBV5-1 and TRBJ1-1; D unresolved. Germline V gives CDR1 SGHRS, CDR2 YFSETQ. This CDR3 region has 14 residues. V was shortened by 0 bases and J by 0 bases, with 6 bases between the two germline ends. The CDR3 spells CASSLDGLNTEAFF. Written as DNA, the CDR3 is TGCGCCAGCAGCTTGGACGGATTGAACACTGAAGCTTTCTTT. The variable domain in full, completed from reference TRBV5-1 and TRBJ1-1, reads KAGVTQTPRYLIKTRGQQVTLSCSPISGHRSVSWYQQTPGQGLQFLFEYFSETQRNKGNFPGRFSGRQFSNSRSEMNVSTLELGDSALYLCASSLDGLNTEAFFGQGTRLTVV.

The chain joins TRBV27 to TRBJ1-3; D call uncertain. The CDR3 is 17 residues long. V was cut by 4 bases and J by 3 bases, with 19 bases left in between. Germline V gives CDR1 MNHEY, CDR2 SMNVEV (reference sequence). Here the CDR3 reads CASSSKARPALGNTIYF. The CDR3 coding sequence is TGTGCCAGCAGTTCCAAGGCCAGGCCTGCGCTTGGAAACACCATATATTTT.

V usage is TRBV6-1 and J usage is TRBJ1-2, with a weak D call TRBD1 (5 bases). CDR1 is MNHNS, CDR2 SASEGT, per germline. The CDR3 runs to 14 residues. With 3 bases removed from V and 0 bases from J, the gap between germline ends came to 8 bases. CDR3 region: CASSDQTANYGYTF. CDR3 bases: TGTGCCAGCAGTGACCAGACAGCTAACTATGGCTACACCTTC.

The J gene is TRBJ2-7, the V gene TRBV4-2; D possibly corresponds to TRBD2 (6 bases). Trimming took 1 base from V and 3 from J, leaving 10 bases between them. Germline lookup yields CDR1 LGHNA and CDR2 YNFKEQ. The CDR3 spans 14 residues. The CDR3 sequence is CASSQVGGDYEQYF. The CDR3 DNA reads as TGTGCCAGCAGCCAAGTAGGCGGGGACTACGAGCAGTACTTC.

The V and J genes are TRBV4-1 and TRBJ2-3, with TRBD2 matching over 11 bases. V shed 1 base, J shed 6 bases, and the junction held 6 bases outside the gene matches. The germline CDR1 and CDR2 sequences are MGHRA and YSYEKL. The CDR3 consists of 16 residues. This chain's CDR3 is CASSQVAGGPLDTQYF. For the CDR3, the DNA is TGCGCCAGCAGCCAAGTAGCGGGGGGGCCTCTGGATACGCAGTATTTT.

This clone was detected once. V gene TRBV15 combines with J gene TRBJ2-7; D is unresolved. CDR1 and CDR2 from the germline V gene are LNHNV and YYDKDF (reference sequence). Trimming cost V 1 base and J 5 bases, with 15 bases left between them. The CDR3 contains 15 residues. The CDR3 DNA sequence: TGTGCCACCAGCAGAGGTTCGGGCCTCCTGAACGAGCAGTACTTC. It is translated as CATSRGSGLLNEQYF.